The clone carrying this TCR beta chain was seen a handful of times. Each CDR3 protein gets one entry after TCRdb re-called the 5' RACE reads with MiXCR. The sample lists under 300,000 distinct CDR3 sequences, 9.5% to 15% occurring once. The sample belongs to a study of identical twins. Germline values: CDR1 MNHEY, CDR2 SVGAGI. Trimming at V came to 4 bases and at J to 4 bases, leaving 13 bases not matched to a gene. CDR3 length: 17 amino acids. These data were also filed under a second study, of yellow fever vaccine responses in identical twins.

This TCR was recovered from a woman between 18 and 30 years old in good health. What was sequenced was memory (CD45RO+) T cells sorted from blood. The chain employs TRBV6-5 and TRBJ1-1; 9 bases agree with TRBD1. CDR3 bases: TGTGCCAGCAGTTCTACCGGGACAGGGTTGGTGAGCACTGAAGCTTTCTTT. Residues: CASSSTGTGLVSTEAFF.